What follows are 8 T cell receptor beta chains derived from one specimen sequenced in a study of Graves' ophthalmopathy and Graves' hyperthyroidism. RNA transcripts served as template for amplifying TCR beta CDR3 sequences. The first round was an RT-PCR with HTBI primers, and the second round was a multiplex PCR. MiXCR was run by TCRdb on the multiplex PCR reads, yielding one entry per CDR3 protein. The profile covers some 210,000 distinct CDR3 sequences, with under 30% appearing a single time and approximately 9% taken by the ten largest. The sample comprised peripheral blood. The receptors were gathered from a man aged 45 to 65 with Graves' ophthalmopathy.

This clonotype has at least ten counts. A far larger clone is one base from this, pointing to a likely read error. CDR3 residues: CASSWGTGELFF. The CDR3 nucleotides are TGTGCCAGCAGCTGGGGGACCGGGGAGCTGTTTTTT. The rearrangement uses TRBV11-2 and TRBJ2-2; either TRBD1 or TRBD2 may supply D (5 bases each). Germline assignment: CDR1 SGHAT and CDR2 FQNNGV. The CDR3 consists of 12 residues. V was pared by 4 bases and J by 5 bases, with 5 bases between.

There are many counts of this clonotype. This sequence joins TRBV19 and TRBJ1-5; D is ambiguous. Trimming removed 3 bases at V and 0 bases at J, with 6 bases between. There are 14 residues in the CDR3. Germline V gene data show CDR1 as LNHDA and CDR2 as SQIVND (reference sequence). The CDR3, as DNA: TGTGCCAGTAGTATTCAGAATAGCAATCAGCCCCAGCATTTT. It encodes CASSIQNSNQPQHF. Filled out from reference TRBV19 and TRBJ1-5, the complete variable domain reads DGGITQSPKYLFRKEGQNVTLSCEQNLNHDAMYWYRQDPGQGLRLIYYSQIVNDFQKGDIAEGYSVSREKKESFPLTVTSAQKNPTAFYLCASSIQNSNQPQHFGDGTRLSIL.

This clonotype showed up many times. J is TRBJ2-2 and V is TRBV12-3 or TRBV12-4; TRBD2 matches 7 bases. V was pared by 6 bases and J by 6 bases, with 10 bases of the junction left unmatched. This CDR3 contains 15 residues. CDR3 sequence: CASRPLGGEAGELFF. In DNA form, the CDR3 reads TGTGCCAGCAGACCCTTGGGAGGGGAGGCCGGGGAGCTGTTTTTT.

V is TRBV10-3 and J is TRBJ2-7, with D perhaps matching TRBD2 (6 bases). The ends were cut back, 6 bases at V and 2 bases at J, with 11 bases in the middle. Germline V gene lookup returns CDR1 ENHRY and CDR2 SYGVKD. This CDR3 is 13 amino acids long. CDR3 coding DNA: TGTGCCATCAGCCGGGACTTTACCTACGAGCAGTACTTC. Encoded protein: CAISRDFTYEQYF.

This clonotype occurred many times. CDR3 bases: TGTGCCTGGAGGGGTCGGTTGAACACTGAAGCTTTCTTT. Protein: CAWRGRLNTEAFF. This chain connects TRBV30 to TRBJ1-1; no definite D call. CDR1 GTSNPN and CDR2 SVGIG come from the germline V gene (reference sequence). CDR3 size: 13 residues. Trimming removed 3 bases at V and 0 bases at J, with 8 bases between.

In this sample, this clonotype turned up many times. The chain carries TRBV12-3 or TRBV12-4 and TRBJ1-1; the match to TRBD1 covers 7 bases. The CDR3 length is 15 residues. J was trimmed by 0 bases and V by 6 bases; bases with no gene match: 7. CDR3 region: CASSLRDSLNTEAFF. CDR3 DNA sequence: TGTGCCAGCAGCCTCCGGGACAGCCTGAACACTGAAGCTTTCTTT.

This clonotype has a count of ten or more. The CDR3 is CASSDLAGVDSYEQYF. In nucleotides, the CDR3 is TGTGCCAGCAGTGACTTAGCGGGAGTTGATTCCTACGAGCAGTACTTC. V is TRBV2 and J is TRBJ2-7, with TRBD2 matching over 9 bases. V lost 3 bases, J lost 1 base, and 7 bases stayed unmatched. Germline CDR1 reads SNHLY; CDR2 reads FYNNEI. The CDR3 loop spans 16 amino acids.

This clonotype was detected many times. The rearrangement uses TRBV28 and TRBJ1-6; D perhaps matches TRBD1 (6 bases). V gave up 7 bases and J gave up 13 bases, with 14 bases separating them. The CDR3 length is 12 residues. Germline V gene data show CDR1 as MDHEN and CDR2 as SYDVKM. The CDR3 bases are TGTGCCAGCATGGACCGGGGGCTCCCCCTCCACTTT. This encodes CASMDRGLPLHF.